Presented here are 21 T cell receptor beta chains from one specimen sequenced in a study of blood T cell repertoires in COVID-19. Produced via immunoSEQ multiplex PCR; TCRdb's table is partial and in-frame only. This repertoire shows around 38,000 clones, roughly nine tenths found once; its top ten account for 6.2%. The specimen was peripheral blood. Every receptor here comes from a human donor in a cohort sampled during active COVID-19.

This clone has a single count. J is TRBJ1-5 and V is TRBV19; 7 nucleotides line up with TRBD1. CDR1 is LNHDA, CDR2 SQIVND, per germline (reference sequence). The V and J ends lost 4 bases and 2 bases, in that order; junction bases with no gene match: 2. CDR3 length: 14 residues. The CDR3 is CASSRGQGNQPQHF. CDR3 sequence (DNA): TGTGCCAGTAGTAGAGGACAGGGCAATCAGCCCCAGCATTTT.

The chain carries TRBV29-1 and TRBJ2-7; perhaps TRBD2 as D (6 bases). The V gene's germline CDR1 is SQVTM and CDR2 ANQGSEA. Trimming stripped 6 bases from V and 3 bases from J, with 15 bases between. The CDR3 is 13 residues long. The CDR3 DNA reads TGCAGCGTCCGAACCCCGGGGGTCTACGAGCAGTACTTC. Translated: CSVRTPGVYEQYF.

The chain is built from TRBV5-6 and TRBJ1-5, with D unclear. There are 16 residues in the CDR3. The germline CDR1 and CDR2 sequences are SGHDT and YYEEEE. V lost 3 bases and J 4 bases, leaving 17 bases between the germline ends. CDR3 region: CASSSRYSGGNQPQHF. CDR3 DNA: TGTGCCAGCAGCTCCCGTTACAGCGGCGGGAATCAGCCCCAGCATTTT.

This chain connects TRBV5-1 to TRBJ2-3, with TRBD1 identical over 7 bases. Germline CDR1 reads SGHRS; CDR2 reads YFSETQ. V lost 4 bases and J lost 0; bases outside the gene matches: 8. CDR3 size: 16 residues. The CDR3 region is CASSKGASTSTDTQYF. DNA for the CDR3: TGCGCCAGCAGCAAGGGGGCGTCCACTAGCACAGATACGCAGTATTTT.

CDR3 in amino acids: CASSQMDSYNEQFF. Here the CDR3 DNA reads TGTGCCAGCTCGCAAATGGACAGCTACAATGAGCAGTTCTTC. V is TRBV18 and J is TRBJ2-1; weak D call: TRBD1 (6 bases). From germline, CDR1 is KGHSH and CDR2 LQKENI. The CDR3 sequence is 14 residues long. V shed 6 bases and J shed 3 bases, with 12 bases lying between them.

V is TRBV10-3 and J is TRBJ1-6; 10 positions agree with TRBD1. The CDR3 has 16 residues. CDR1 ENHRY and CDR2 SYGVKD come from the germline V gene. Trimming took 10 bases from V and 10 from J; bases not matched to a gene: 16. The DNA for the CDR3 is TGTGCCACCAACCGGGCCGTAGGACAGGGGGTGTCACCCCTCCACTTT. Translating gives CATNRAVGQGVSPLHF.

This chain connects TRBV6-2 or TRBV6-3 to TRBJ2-1; D remains unclear. The V gene's germline CDR1 is MNHEY and CDR2 SVGEGT. Trimming shortened V by 2 bases and J by 2 bases, and 7 bases separated the two germline ends. The CDR3 extends over 14 amino acids. CDR3 DNA: TGTGCCAGCAGTTACGGCCTAGCCTACAATGAGCAGTTCTTC. It codes for CASSYGLAYNEQFF.

The V gene is TRBV6-5, the J gene TRBJ2-2; 8 bases map to TRBD2. V lost 7 bases and J lost 5; bases outside the gene matches: 9. Germline CDR1 reads MNHEY; CDR2 reads SVGAGI. The CDR3 is made up of 15 amino acids. Here the CDR3 reads CASTKGRGVTGELFF. The CDR3 DNA follows: TGTGCCAGCACCAAAGGGCGGGGGGTTACCGGGGAGCTGTTTTTT.

This chain uses TRBV7-9 with TRBJ2-5; 7 bases line up with TRBD2. Losses at the gene ends were 4 bases for V and 5 bases for J; bases not matched to a gene: 10. The CDR3 totals 15 residues. CDR1 and CDR2 from the germline V gene are SEHNR and FQNEAQ (reference sequence). The CDR3 is CASSSGTTEMETQYF. The CDR3 DNA reads as TGTGCCAGCAGCTCCGGGACTACCGAAATGGAGACCCAGTACTTC. The whole variable domain, remainder taken from reference TRBV7-9 and TRBJ2-5, is DTGVSQNPRHKITKRGQNVTFRCDPISEHNRLYWYRQTLGQGPEFLTYFQNEAQLEKSRLLSDRFSAERPKGSFSTLEIQRTEQGDSAMYLCASSSGTTEMETQYFGPGTRLLVL.

The chain uses TRBV18 and TRBJ2-1; D is unclear. The length of the CDR3 is 14 residues. Per germline, CDR1 KGHSH and CDR2 LQKENI. Trimming pared 4 bases from V and 4 bases from J, leaving 11 bases between. CDR3 bases: TGTGCCAGCTCACTGGCAGGCCTGTACAATGAGCAGTTCTTC. Its translation: CASSLAGLYNEQFF.

This sequence joins TRBV18 and TRBJ2-2, with a tentative D call TRBD2 (5 bases). Germline loops: CDR1 KGHSH, CDR2 LQKENI. The germline V and J ends were trimmed by 1 base and 1 base, with 16 bases remaining between them. The CDR3 is made up of 18 amino acids. As DNA, the CDR3 is TGTGCCAGCTCACCACGGGCGAGGGCTTGGGGGAACACCGGGGAGCTGTTTTTT. Amino acids: CASSPRARAWGNTGELFF.

V and J are TRBV19 and TRBJ1-1; D is uncertain. Trimming pared 7 bases from V and 3 bases from J, leaving 15 bases between. CDR3 length: 14 residues. CDR1 and CDR2 from the germline V gene are LNHDA and SQIVND (reference sequence). The CDR3 region has the DNA TGTGCCAGTACTTCCCGGGGAAGCGACACTGAAGCTTTCTTT. This encodes CASTSRGSDTEAFF. The entire variable domain, with the rest obtained from reference TRBV19 and TRBJ1-1, is as follows: DGGITQSPKYLFRKEGQNVTLSCEQNLNHDAMYWYRQDPGQGLRLIYYSQIVNDFQKGDIAEGYSVSREKKESFPLTVTSAQKNPTAFYLCASTSRGSDTEAFFGQGTRLTVV.

This clone showed up just a few times. The gene calls are TRBV6-2 or TRBV6-3 and TRBJ2-7; a possible D gene is TRBD1 (5 bases). Trimming left V 4 bases short and J 6 bases short, with 10 bases between. The germline V gene has CDR1 MNHEY and CDR2 SVGEGT. The CDR3 spans 12 residues. CDR3 nucleotide sequence: TGTGCCAGCAGTTCTACAGGATTCGAGCAGTACTTC. Translation: CASSSTGFEQYF.

This clone appeared once. This chain connects TRBV20-1 to TRBJ1-5, with 8 bases that match TRBD1. V gave up 3 bases and J gave up 2 bases; unmatched junction bases: 3. Germline values: CDR1 DFQATT, CDR2 SNEGSKA (reference sequence). This CDR3 contains 14 residues. The CDR3 nucleotides are TGCAGTGCTAGTAACAGGGGGGGCAATCAGCCCCAGCATTTT. Translation gives CSASNRGGNQPQHF.

J is TRBJ2-7 and V is TRBV7-9, with D perhaps TRBD2 (6 bases). There are 15 residues in the CDR3. Trimming took 5 bases from V and 0 from J, leaving 14 bases between them. CDR1 and CDR2 (germline): SEHNR, FQNEAQ (reference sequence). CDR3 DNA: TGTGCCAGCAGCACGGAGGGGACGGTCTCCTACGAGCAGTACTTC. Translating gives CASSTEGTVSYEQYF.

V is TRBV5-5 and J is TRBJ1-2, with 8 positions matching TRBD1. This CDR3 has 16 amino acids. Germline CDR1 is SGHKS and CDR2 is YYEKEE (reference sequence). V shed 4 bases and J 3 bases; nucleotides not matched to a gene: 11. CDR3: CASSEAVAGGDYGYTF. CDR3 DNA: TGTGCCAGCAGCGAGGCGGTGGCAGGGGGCGACTATGGCTACACCTTC.

The CDR3 reads CASRPGTYNEQFF. The DNA of the CDR3 is TGTGCCAGCAGGCCAGGGACCTACAATGAGCAGTTCTTC. V usage is TRBV6-5 and J usage is TRBJ2-1; TRBD1 is a possible D gene (5 bases). The CDR3 totals 13 residues. Trimming cost V 6 bases and J 2 bases, with 8 bases left between them. Germline V gene lookup returns CDR1 MNHEY and CDR2 SVGAGI.

The chain couples TRBV13 to TRBJ2-2; no firm D call. Between the trimmed V and J ends, which lost 0 bases and 8 bases, there was a span of 19 bases. The CDR3 runs to 17 residues. Germline CDR1 is PRHDT and CDR2 is FYEKMQ (reference sequence). The CDR3 coding sequence is TGTGCCAGCAGCTTAGGCGTCCGAGGCCCCGGAACAGGGGAGCTGTTTTTT. Protein product: CASSLGVRGPGTGELFF.

This clone was seen only once. The chain has TRBV2 and TRBJ2-1, with D possibly matching TRBD1 (5 bases). The CDR3 sequence is 15 residues long. CDR1 SNHLY and CDR2 FYNNEI come from the germline V gene. Trimming took off 3 bases at V and 4 bases at J, with 13 bases between the two ends. The DNA of the CDR3 is TGTGCCAGCAGTGATGTTACAGGAAATTACAATGAGCAGTTCTTC. This codes for CASSDVTGNYNEQFF. The full variable domain, completed using reference TRBV2 and TRBJ2-1, is EPEVTQTPSHQVTQMGQEVILRCVPISNHLYFYWYRQILGQKVEFLVSFYNNEISEKSEIFDDQFSVERPDGSNFTLKIRSTKLEDSAMYFCASSDVTGNYNEQFFGPGTRLTVL.

The V and J genes are TRBV3-1 (or the pseudogene TRBV3-2) and TRBJ1-5; 7 bases agree with TRBD1. V lost 0 bases and J lost 5; bases outside the gene matches: 4. This CDR3 is built from 15 residues. Germline values: CDR1 LGHDT, CDR2 YNNKEL (reference sequence). For the CDR3, the DNA is TGTGCCAGCAGCCAAGACGGCAGGGGGGATCAGCCCCAGCATTTT. It is translated as CASSQDGRGDQPQHF.

The CDR3 loop reads CASRLSAPEAFF. The CDR3 region has the DNA TGTGCCAGCAGACTCTCCGCACCTGAAGCTTTCTTT. The chain links TRBV28 to TRBJ1-1; unclear D gene. CDR1 is MDHEN, CDR2 SYDVKM, per germline. Trimming took off 6 bases at V and 6 bases at J, with 11 bases between the two ends. The CDR3 runs 12 residues. Drawing the rest from reference TRBV28 and TRBJ1-1, the complete variable domain is DVKVTQSSRYLVKRTGEKVFLECVQDMDHENMFWYRQDPGLGLRLIYFSYDVKMKEKGDIPEGYSVSREKKERFSLILESASTNQTSMYLCASRLSAPEAFFGQGTRLTVV.